This T cell receptor beta chain was profiled in a study of CD8 T cells in Susac syndrome. With random hexamers, about 0.5 to 1 ug RNA was reverse transcribed. MiXCR, applied by TCRdb to the immunoSEQ multiplex PCR reads, yields one record per CDR3 protein. The profile covers some 120,000 distinct CDR3 sequences, with around 93% appearing a single time and roughly 0.12% taken by the ten largest. TCR beta sequencing was performed on blood CD8+ and CD4+ T cells. In the case of this clonotype: What it binds is unknown.

Per the germline V gene, CDR1 is MGHDK and CDR2 is SYGVNS. Trimming removed 3 bases at V and 4 bases at J, with 10 bases between. The CDR3 spans 13 residues. General observations from the study: Individuals included in the TCR sequencing and HLA analysis were acknowledged by the study to be relatively few in number.

V is TRBV25-1 and J is TRBJ2-7, with no clear D. The receptor was isolated from a human donor in good health. Material for sequencing was CD8+ T cells from PBMCs. Here the CDR3 reads CASSDPGRYEQYF. In nucleotides, the CDR3 is TGTGCCAGCAGTGATCCCGGACGGTACGAGCAGTACTTC.